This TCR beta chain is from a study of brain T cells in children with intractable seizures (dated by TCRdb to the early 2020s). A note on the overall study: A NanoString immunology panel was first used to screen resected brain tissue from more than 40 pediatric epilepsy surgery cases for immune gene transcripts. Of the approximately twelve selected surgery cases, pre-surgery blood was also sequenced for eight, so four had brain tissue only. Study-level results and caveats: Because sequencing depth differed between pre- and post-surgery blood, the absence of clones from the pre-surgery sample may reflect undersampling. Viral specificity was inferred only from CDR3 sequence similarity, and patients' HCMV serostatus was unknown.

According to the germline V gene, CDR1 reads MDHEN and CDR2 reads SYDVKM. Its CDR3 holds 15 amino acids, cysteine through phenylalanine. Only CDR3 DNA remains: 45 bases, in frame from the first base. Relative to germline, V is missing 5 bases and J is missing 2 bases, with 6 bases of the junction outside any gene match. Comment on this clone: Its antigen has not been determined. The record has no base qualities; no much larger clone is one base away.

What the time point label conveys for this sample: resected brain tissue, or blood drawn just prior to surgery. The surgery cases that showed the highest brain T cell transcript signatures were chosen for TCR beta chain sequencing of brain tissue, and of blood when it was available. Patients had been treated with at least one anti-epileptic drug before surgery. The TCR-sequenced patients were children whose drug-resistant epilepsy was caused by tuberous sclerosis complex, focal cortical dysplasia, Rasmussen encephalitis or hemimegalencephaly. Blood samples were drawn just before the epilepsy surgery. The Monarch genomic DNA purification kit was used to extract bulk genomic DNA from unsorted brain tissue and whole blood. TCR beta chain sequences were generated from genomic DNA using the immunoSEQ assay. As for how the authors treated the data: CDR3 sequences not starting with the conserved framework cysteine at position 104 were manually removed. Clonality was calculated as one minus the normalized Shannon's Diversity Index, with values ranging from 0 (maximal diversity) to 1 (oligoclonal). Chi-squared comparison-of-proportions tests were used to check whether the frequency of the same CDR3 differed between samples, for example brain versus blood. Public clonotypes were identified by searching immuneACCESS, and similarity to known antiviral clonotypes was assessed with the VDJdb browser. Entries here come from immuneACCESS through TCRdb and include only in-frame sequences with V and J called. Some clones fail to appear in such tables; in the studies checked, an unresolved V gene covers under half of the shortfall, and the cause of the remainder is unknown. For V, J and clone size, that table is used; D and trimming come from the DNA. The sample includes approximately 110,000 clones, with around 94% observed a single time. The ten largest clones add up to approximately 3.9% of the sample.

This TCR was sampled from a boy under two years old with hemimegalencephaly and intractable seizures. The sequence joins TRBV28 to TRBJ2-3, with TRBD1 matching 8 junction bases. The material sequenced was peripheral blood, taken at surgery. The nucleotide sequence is TGTGCCAGCAGTCTAGGGGACAGGTACACAGATACGCAGTATTTT. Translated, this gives CASSLGDRYTDTQYF. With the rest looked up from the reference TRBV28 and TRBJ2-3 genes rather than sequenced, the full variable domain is DVKVTQSSRYLVKRTGEKVFLECVQDMDHENMFWYRQDPGLGLRLIYFSYDVKMKEKGDIPEGYSVSREKKERFSLILESASTNQTSMYLCASSLGDRYTDTQYFGPGTRLTVL.